These 26 T cell receptor beta chains were all obtained from the same sample, sequenced in a study of T cell responses to AZD1222 COVID-19 vaccine. Produced via immunoSEQ multiplex PCR; TCRdb's table is partial and in-frame only. This table has around 200,000 clones, just over 85% appearing once. The sample consisted of peripheral blood, taken on day 0 of AZD1222 vaccination. The receptors shown here come from an adult in good health.

The chain couples TRBV6-5 to TRBJ1-1; D remains ambiguous. The CDR3 runs to 15 residues. Germline lookup yields CDR1 MNHEY and CDR2 SVGAGI. V was pared by 3 bases and J by 4 bases, with 15 bases between. The CDR3: CASSYEARRVTEAFF. Written as DNA, the CDR3 is TGTGCCAGCAGTTATGAAGCCCGTCGAGTCACTGAAGCTTTCTTT.

This clone was counted a single time. The V gene is TRBV10-3, the J gene TRBJ1-6; D gene ambiguous. The CDR3 length is 15 residues. Germline V gives CDR1 ENHRY, CDR2 SYGVKD. Trimming removed 2 bases from V and 0 bases from J, with 5 bases in between. The CDR3 protein is CAISEGSSYNSPLHF. CDR3 in DNA: TGTGCCATCAGTGAGGGGAGCTCCTATAATTCACCCCTCCACTTT.

This chain connects TRBV27 to TRBJ1-1, with 8 positions matching TRBD1. The CDR3 consists of 14 residues. Losses at the gene ends were 5 bases for V and 5 bases for J; bases not matched to a gene: 7. The V gene's germline CDR1 is MNHEY and CDR2 SMNVEV (reference sequence). This chain's CDR3 is CASSKGQVGTEAFF. The CDR3 nucleotides are TGTGCCAGCAGTAAGGGACAGGTGGGAACTGAAGCTTTCTTT.

This clone was seen a single time. The rearrangement uses TRBV3-1 (or the pseudogene TRBV3-2) and TRBJ2-1, with 8 nucleotides matching TRBD1. Germline values: CDR1 LGHDT, CDR2 YNNKEL (reference sequence). The CDR3 is 15 residues long. Losses at the gene ends were 4 bases for V and 2 bases for J; bases not matched to a gene: 4. The CDR3 sequence: CASSPTGVAYNEQFF. The CDR3 region has the DNA TGTGCCAGCAGCCCGACAGGGGTTGCCTACAATGAGCAGTTCTTC.

The chain links TRBV9 to TRBJ1-1; D might be TRBD1 (6 bases). CDR3 length: 16 residues. V was clipped by 6 bases and J by 6 bases, with 24 bases between them. Germline CDR1 reads SGDLS; CDR2 reads YYNGEE. The CDR3 nucleotides read TGTGCCAGCACAAGGGGGTCTTACAGCGGCCATGCTGAAGCTTTCTTT. This gives the protein CASTRGSYSGHAEAFF.

V and J are TRBV19 and TRBJ1-2; 10 nucleotides align to TRBD1. Unmatched junction bases numbered 8, after V lost 5 bases and J lost 8 bases. There are 14 residues in the CDR3. CDR1 and CDR2 (germline): LNHDA, SQIVND (reference sequence). The CDR3 spells CASSSRGQGGGYTF. The DNA for the CDR3 is TGTGCCAGTAGTTCCAGAGGACAGGGGGGAGGCTACACCTTC.

This clone showed up just once. This chain links TRBV11-2 with TRBJ1-6; D gene ambiguous. V lost 5 bases and J 10 bases, leaving 15 bases between the germline ends. Germline values: CDR1 SGHAT, CDR2 FQNNGV. The CDR3 extends over 14 amino acids. The CDR3 here is CASSPLNVRSPLHF. DNA of the CDR3: TGTGCCAGCAGCCCCCTTAATGTGCGGTCACCCCTCCACTTT. The full variable domain, with the rest looked up from reference TRBV11-2 and TRBJ1-6, is EAGVAQSPRYKIIEKRQSVAFWCNPISGHATLYWYQQILGQGPKLLIQFQNNGVVDDSQLPKDRFSAERLKGVDSTLKIQPAKLEDSAVYLCASSPLNVRSPLHFGNGTRLTVT.

The chain recombines TRBV28 with TRBJ1-1; D is perhaps TRBD1 (5 bases). Germline V gene data show CDR1 as MDHEN and CDR2 as SYDVKM. CDR3 size: 14 residues. V was clipped by 2 bases and J by 1 base, with 8 bases between them. For the CDR3, the DNA is TGTGCCAGCAGTTTACCCGACAGGAACACTGAAGCTTTCTTT. It translates to CASSLPDRNTEAFF.

In nucleotides, the CDR3 is TGCGCCAGCAGCTTGACGCACAGGGGACAGGCTGAAGCTTTCTTT. Translated, it gives CASSLTHRGQAEAFF. This chain connects TRBV5-1 to TRBJ1-1; 8 bases are shared with TRBD1. The CDR3 consists of 15 residues. Trimming took 1 base from V and 6 from J; bases not matched to a gene: 8. Per the germline V gene, CDR1 is SGHRS and CDR2 is YFSETQ.

On this clone itself: Compared with germline, one end of the junction differs, possibly owing to a read error. The chain links TRBV11-2 to TRBJ1-2; D is ambiguous. Germline V gives CDR1 SGHAT, CDR2 FQNNGV. The CDR3 has 11 amino acids. CDR3 sequence reads: CASSLDTRIYF. For the CDR3, the DNA is TGTGCCAGCAGCTTAGACACCCGTATTTACTTC.

The V and J genes are TRBV11-2 and TRBJ2-1, with a possible D match to TRBD2 (6 bases). The CDR3 loop spans 16 amino acids. Trimming took 5 bases from V and 4 from J, leaving 18 bases between them. Germline values: CDR1 SGHAT, CDR2 FQNNGV. CDR3 bases: TGTGCCAGCAGCCGAGGACGTGGGGGGTCATACAATGAGCAGTTCTTC. Amino acid sequence: CASSRGRGGSYNEQFF.

The chain joins TRBV29-1 to TRBJ1-5; D might be TRBD1 (5 bases). Deletions cut 8 bases from V and 7 bases from J, with 21 bases between. CDR3 size: 14 residues. Germline CDR1 is SQVTM and CDR2 is ANQGSEA. The CDR3 reads CSTWDGGIGQPQHF. CDR3 coding DNA: TGCAGCACCTGGGACGGTGGGATAGGCCAGCCCCAGCATTTT.

Concerning this clone itself: At one end the junction does not follow the germline gene, possibly because of a read error. V gene TRBV9 combines with J gene TRBJ2-1; TRBD2 matches 9 bases. The germline CDR1 and CDR2 sequences are SGDLS and YYNGEE. The CDR3 is 12 residues long. CDR3 sequence: CASSGSYNEQFF. DNA for the CDR3: TGTGCCAGTAGCGGGAGTTACAATGAGCAGTTCTTC. Supplemented by reference TRBV9 and TRBJ2-1, the full variable domain reads DSGVTQTPKHLITATGQRVTLRCSPRSGDLSVYWYQQSLDQGLQFLIQYYNGEERAKGNILERFSAQQFPDLHSELNLSSLELGDSALYFCASSGSYNEQFFGPGTRLTVL.

The chain is built from TRBV13 and TRBJ2-5; possibly TRBD1 for D (6 bases). The V gene lost 3 bases and the J gene lost 3 bases, with 8 bases spanning the gap. Germline CDR1 reads PRHDT; CDR2 reads FYEKMQ (reference sequence). CDR3 length: 13 amino acids. DNA for the CDR3: TGTGCCAGCAGCTTGGACAGAGAAGAGACCCAGTACTTC. Residues: CASSLDREETQYF.

This sequence joins TRBV14 and TRBJ1-1, with D unresolved. The CDR3 runs 13 residues. From germline, CDR1 is SGHDN and CDR2 FVKESK. V lost 0 bases and J 10 bases, leaving 12 bases between the germline ends. The CDR3 here is CASSQEGGGRAFF. The CDR3 region has the DNA TGTGCCAGCAGCCAAGAAGGTGGAGGTAGAGCTTTCTTT.

V gene TRBV25-1 combines with J gene TRBJ2-3; 10 bases map to TRBD2. The V and J ends lost 4 bases and 5 bases, in that order; junction bases with no gene match: 9. CDR3 length equals 16 residues. The germline gives CDR1 MGHDK, CDR2 SYGVNS. The CDR3: CASSGPQREGRDTQYF. The DNA of the CDR3 is TGTGCCAGCAGTGGACCACAGCGGGAGGGAAGAGATACGCAGTATTTT.

This chain joins TRBV18 and TRBJ1-5; the D gene is possibly TRBD1 (6 bases). The CDR3 has 17 residues. Trimming removed 2 bases at V and 0 bases at J, with 14 bases between. Germline values: CDR1 KGHSH, CDR2 LQKENI. CDR3 coding DNA: TGTGCCAGCTCACCAACTACGGGACAATATAGCAATCAGCCCCAGCATTTT. Its protein product is CASSPTTGQYSNQPQHF.

The chain employs TRBV5-6 and TRBJ2-6; either TRBD1 or TRBD2 may supply D (5 bases each). Between the trimmed V and J ends, which lost 3 bases and 0 bases, there was a span of 7 bases. The CDR3 consists of 15 residues. Germline V gene sequence: CDR1 SGHDT, CDR2 YYEEEE. The CDR3: CASSWGFSGANVLTF. The CDR3 region has the DNA TGTGCCAGCAGCTGGGGGTTCTCTGGGGCCAACGTCCTGACTTTC.

The chain is built from TRBV5-1 and TRBJ2-3; a possible D gene is TRBD1 (6 bases). Trimming removed 2 bases from V and 3 bases from J, with 10 bases in between. Germline lookup yields CDR1 SGHRS and CDR2 YFSETQ. The CDR3 is 14 residues long. The CDR3 DNA sequence: TGCGCCAGCAGCTTCGGACAGCCTACAGATACGCAGTATTTT. Its protein product is CASSFGQPTDTQYF.

This chain joins TRBV3-1 (or the pseudogene TRBV3-2) and TRBJ2-3, with 9 positions matching TRBD2. V lost 4 bases and J lost 0; bases outside the gene matches: 5. This CDR3 comprises 16 residues. Germline CDR1 and CDR2: LGHDT and YNNKEL (reference sequence). The CDR3, as DNA: TGTGCCAGCAGCCTTTTAGCGGGAGCTAGCACAGATACGCAGTATTTT. It translates to CASSLLAGASTDTQYF.

As regards this clone: At one boundary the junction diverges from the germline segment, which might be a read error. The chain recombines TRBV30 with TRBJ1-2, with no clear D. The CDR3 length is 13 residues. Germline V gene sequence: CDR1 GTSNPN, CDR2 SVGIG (reference sequence). As DNA, the CDR3 is TGCGCCTGGAATGCAGGACTTTTTTTAGGCTACACCTTC. This translates into CAWNAGLFLGYTF.

V gene TRBV15 combines with J gene TRBJ2-5; 7 nucleotides match TRBD2. The CDR3 covers 18 residues. In germline, CDR1 is LNHNV, CDR2 YYDKDF (reference sequence). J lost 1 base, V lost 2 bases, and 13 bases had no gene match. CDR3: CATSRLPILAEPQETQYF. As DNA, the CDR3 is TGTGCCACCAGCAGACTCCCCATCCTAGCGGAGCCCCAAGAGACCCAGTACTTC.

This clone occurred once. This chain links TRBV15 with TRBJ1-2, with D perhaps matching TRBD1 (5 bases). The ends were cut back, 0 bases at V and 7 bases at J, with 9 bases in the middle. The V gene's germline CDR1 is LNHNV and CDR2 YYDKDF (reference sequence). The CDR3 consists of 13 residues. CDR3 in DNA: TGTGCCACCAGCAGAGATAGCAGGGCTGGCTACACCTTC. It codes for CATSRDSRAGYTF. Full variable domain (missing parts from reference TRBV15 and TRBJ1-2): DAMVIQNPRYQVTQFGKPVTLSCSQTLNHNVMYWYQQKSSQAPKLLFHYYDKDFNNEADTPDNFQSRRPNTSFCFLDIRSPGLGDTAMYLCATSRDSRAGYTFGSGTRLTVV.

The J gene is TRBJ2-5, the V gene TRBV2; D unresolved. Per germline, CDR1 SNHLY and CDR2 FYNNEI. The ends were cut back, 8 bases at V and 5 bases at J, with 9 bases in the middle. This CDR3 has 11 amino acids. The CDR3 spells CASYKRETQYF. The DNA for the CDR3 is TGTGCCAGCTACAAACGGGAGACCCAGTACTTC. The entire variable domain, with the rest obtained from reference TRBV2 and TRBJ2-5, is as follows: EPEVTQTPSHQVTQMGQEVILRCVPISNHLYFYWYRQILGQKVEFLVSFYNNEISEKSEIFDDQFSVERPDGSNFTLKIRSTKLEDSAMYFCASYKRETQYFGPGTRLLVL.

The chain links TRBV19 to TRBJ2-1, with D perhaps matching TRBD1 (7 bases). The CDR3 is 15 residues long. Trimming pared 1 base from V and 8 bases from J, leaving 15 bases between. Germline CDR1 is LNHDA and CDR2 is SQIVND (reference sequence). Here the CDR3 DNA reads TGTGCCAGTAGTATAGGCGGGGACAGAGTCCATGAGCAGTTCTTC. Translated, it gives CASSIGGDRVHEQFF.

The CDR3 coding sequence is TGTGTCTTAAGGCAGACACCTAATACGCAGTATTTT. Encoded protein: CVLRQTPNTQYF. This chain uses TRBV30 with TRBJ2-3, with D hard to call. Germline V gene lookup returns CDR1 GTSNPN and CDR2 SVGIG (reference sequence). The CDR3 loop spans 12 amino acids.